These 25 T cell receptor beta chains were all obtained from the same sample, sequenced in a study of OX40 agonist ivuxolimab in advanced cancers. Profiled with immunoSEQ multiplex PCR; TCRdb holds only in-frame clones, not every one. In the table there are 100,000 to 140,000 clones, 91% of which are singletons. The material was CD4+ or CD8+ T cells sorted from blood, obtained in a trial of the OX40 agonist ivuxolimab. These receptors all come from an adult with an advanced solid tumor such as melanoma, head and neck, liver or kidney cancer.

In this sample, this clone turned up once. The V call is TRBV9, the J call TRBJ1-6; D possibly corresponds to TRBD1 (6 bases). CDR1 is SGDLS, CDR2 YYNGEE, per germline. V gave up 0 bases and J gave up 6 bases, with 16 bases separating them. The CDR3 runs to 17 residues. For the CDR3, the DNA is TGTGCCAGCAGCGTAGCAGACAGGCGGATTTCTAATTCACCCCTCCACTTT. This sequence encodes CASSVADRRISNSPLHF.

The CDR3 DNA reads as TGTGCCAGCAGTGATCGGGGGGCCTCTGGGGCCAACGTCCTGACTTTC. Its protein product is CASSDRGASGANVLTF. The chain joins TRBV6-1 to TRBJ2-6; D might be TRBD2 (7 bases). With 3 bases removed from V and 0 bases from J, the gap between germline ends came to 9 bases. Germline V CDR1 and CDR2: MNHNS, SASEGT. The CDR3 runs to 16 residues.

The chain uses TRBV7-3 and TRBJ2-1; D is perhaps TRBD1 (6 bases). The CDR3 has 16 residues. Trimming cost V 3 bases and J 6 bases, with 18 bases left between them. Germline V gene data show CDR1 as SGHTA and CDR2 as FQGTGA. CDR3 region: CASSFVPGQNSNEQFF. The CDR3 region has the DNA TGTGCCAGCAGCTTCGTCCCCGGACAGAACAGCAATGAGCAGTTCTTC. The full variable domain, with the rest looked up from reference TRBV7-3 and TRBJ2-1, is GAGVSQTPSNKVTEKGKYVELRCDPISGHTALYWYRQSLGQGPEFLIYFQGTGAADDSGLPNDRFFAVRPEGSVSTLKIQRTERGDSAVYLCASSFVPGQNSNEQFFGPGTRLTVL.

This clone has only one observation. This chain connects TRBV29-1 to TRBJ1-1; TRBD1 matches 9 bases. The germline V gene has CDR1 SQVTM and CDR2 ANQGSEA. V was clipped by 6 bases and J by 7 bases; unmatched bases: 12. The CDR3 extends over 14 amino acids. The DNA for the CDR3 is TGCAGCGTGGGGGACAGGGTCGGATTCGGTGAAGCTTTCTTT. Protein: CSVGDRVGFGEAFF. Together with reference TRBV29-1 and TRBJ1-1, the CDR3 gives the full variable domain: SAVISQKPSRDICQRGTSLTIQCQVDSQVTMMFWYRQQPGQSLTLIATANQGSEATYESGFVIDKFPISRPNLTFSTLTVSNMSPEDSSIYLCSVGDRVGFGEAFFGQGTRLTVV.

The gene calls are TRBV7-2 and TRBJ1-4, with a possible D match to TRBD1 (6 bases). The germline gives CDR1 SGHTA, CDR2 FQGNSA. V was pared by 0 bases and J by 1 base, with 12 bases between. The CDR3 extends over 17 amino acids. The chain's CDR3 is CASSLAQTTGTNEKLFF. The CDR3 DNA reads TGTGCCAGCAGCTTAGCACAAACGACAGGAACTAATGAAAAACTGTTTTTT.

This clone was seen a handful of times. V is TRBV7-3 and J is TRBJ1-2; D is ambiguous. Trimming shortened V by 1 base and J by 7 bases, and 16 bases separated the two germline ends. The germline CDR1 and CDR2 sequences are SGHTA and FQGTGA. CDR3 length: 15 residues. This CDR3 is CASSLNDGGVGGYTF. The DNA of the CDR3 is TGTGCCAGCAGCTTAAACGACGGCGGGGTTGGTGGCTACACCTTC. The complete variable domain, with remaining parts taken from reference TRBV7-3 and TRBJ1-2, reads GAGVSQTPSNKVTEKGKYVELRCDPISGHTALYWYRQSLGQGPEFLIYFQGTGAADDSGLPNDRFFAVRPEGSVSTLKIQRTERGDSAVYLCASSLNDGGVGGYTFGSGTRLTVV.

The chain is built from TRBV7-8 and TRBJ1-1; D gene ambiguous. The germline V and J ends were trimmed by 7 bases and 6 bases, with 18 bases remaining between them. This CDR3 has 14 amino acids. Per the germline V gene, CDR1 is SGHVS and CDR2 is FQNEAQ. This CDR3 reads CASTPPGNRAEAFF. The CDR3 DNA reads TGTGCCAGCACCCCCCCGGGGAATCGGGCTGAAGCTTTCTTT.

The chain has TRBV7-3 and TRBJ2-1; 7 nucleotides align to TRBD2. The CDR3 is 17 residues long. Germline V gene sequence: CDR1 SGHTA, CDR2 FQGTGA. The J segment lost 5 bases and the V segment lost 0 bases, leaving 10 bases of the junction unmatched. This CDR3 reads CASSLTGGEGYDNEQFF. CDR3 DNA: TGTGCCAGCAGCTTAACCGGCGGGGAGGGGTATGACAATGAGCAGTTCTTC.

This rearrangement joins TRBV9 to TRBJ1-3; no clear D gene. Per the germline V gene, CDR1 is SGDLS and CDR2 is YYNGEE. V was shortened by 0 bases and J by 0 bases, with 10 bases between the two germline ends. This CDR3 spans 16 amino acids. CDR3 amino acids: CASSVGILPSGNTIYF. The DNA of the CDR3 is TGTGCCAGCAGCGTAGGAATATTGCCCTCTGGAAACACCATATATTTT.

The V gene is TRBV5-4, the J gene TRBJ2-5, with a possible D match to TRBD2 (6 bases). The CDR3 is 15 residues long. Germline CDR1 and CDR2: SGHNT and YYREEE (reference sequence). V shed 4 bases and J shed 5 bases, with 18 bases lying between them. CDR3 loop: CASSRVEGLGETQYF. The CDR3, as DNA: TGTGCCAGCAGCCGGGTGGAGGGGCTAGGGGAGACCCAGTACTTC.

CDR3 DNA: TGTGCCAGCAGCGTACTTACAGGGGGCGGGAAGGTGACCCAGTACTTC. Protein sequence: CASSVLTGGGKVTQYF. The chain combines TRBV9 with TRBJ2-5; 9 nucleotides agree with TRBD1. This CDR3 is built from 16 residues. J was trimmed by 7 bases and V by 1 base; bases with no gene match: 11. The germline gives CDR1 SGDLS, CDR2 YYNGEE.

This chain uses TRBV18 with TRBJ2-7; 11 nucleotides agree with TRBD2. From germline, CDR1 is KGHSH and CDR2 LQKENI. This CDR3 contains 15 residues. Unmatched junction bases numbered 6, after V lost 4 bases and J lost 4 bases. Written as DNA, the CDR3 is TGTGCCAGCTCACTTTCCGGGACTAGCGGTTACGAGCAGTACTTC. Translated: CASSLSGTSGYEQYF. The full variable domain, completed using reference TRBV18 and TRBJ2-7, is NAGVMQNPRHLVRRRGQEARLRCSPMKGHSHVYWYRQLPEEGLKFMVYLQKENIIDESGMPKERFSAEFPKEGPSILRIQQVVRGDSAAYFCASSLSGTSGYEQYFGPGTRLTVT.

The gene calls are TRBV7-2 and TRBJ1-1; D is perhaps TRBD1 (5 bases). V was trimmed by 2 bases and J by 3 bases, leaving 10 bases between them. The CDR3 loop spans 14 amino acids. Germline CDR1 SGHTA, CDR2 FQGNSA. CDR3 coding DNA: TGTGCCAGCAGCTTAACGCCGGGGGACACTGAAGCTTTCTTT. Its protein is CASSLTPGDTEAFF.

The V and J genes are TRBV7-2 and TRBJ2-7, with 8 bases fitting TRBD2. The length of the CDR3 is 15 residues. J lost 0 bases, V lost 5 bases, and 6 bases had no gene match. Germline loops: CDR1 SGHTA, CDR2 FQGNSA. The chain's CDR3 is CASSESGSSSYEQYF. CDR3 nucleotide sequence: TGTGCCAGCAGCGAGAGCGGGAGCTCCTCCTACGAGCAGTACTTC. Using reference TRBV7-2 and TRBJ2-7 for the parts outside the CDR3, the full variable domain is GAGVSQSPSNKVTEKGKDVELRCDPISGHTALYWYRQSLGQGLEFLIYFQGNSAPDKSGLPSDRFSAERTGGSVSTLTIQRTQQEDSAVYLCASSESGSSSYEQYFGPGTRLTVT.

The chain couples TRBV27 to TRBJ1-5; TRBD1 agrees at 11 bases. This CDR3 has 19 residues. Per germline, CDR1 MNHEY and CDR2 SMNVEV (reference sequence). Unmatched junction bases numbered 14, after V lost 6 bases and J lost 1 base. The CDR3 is CASRTRTGGGPVSNQPQHF. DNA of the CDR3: TGTGCCAGCAGAACCCGGACAGGGGGCGGCCCCGTCAGCAATCAGCCCCAGCATTTT.

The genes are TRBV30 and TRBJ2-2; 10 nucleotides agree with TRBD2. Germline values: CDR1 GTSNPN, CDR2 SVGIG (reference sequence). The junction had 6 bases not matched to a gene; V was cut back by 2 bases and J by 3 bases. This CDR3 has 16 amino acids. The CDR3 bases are TGTGCCTGGAGTAAGCGGGAGGGCCCGGACACCGGGGAGCTGTTTTTT. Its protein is CAWSKREGPDTGELFF.

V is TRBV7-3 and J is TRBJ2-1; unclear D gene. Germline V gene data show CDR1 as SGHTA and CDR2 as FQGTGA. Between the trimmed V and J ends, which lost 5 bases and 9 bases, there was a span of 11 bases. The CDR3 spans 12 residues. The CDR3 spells CASSPPAGEQFF. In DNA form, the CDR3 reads TGTGCCAGCAGCCCCCCGGCAGGTGAGCAGTTCTTC.

This chain's CDR3 is CASSSSVNSNQPQHF. The CDR3 DNA sequence: TGTGCCAGCAGCTCGTCGGTCAATAGCAATCAGCCCCAGCATTTT. The chain carries TRBV5-4 and TRBJ1-5; D not certain. Looked up from germline, CDR1 is SGHNT and CDR2 is YYREEE (reference sequence). The CDR3 sequence is 15 residues long. V lost 3 bases and J lost 0, with 10 bases in between.

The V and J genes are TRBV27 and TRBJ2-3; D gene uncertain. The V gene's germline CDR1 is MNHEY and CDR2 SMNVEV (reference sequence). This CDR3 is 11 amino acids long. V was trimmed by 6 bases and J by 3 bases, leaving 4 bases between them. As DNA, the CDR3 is TGTGCCAGCAGGCGTACAGATACGCAGTATTTT. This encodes CASRRTDTQYF.

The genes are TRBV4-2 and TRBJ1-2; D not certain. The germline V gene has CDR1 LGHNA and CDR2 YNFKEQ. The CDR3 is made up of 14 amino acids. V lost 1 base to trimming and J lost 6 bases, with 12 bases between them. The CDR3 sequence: CASSQAGQANGYTF. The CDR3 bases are TGTGCCAGCAGCCAAGCCGGGCAGGCGAATGGCTACACCTTC.

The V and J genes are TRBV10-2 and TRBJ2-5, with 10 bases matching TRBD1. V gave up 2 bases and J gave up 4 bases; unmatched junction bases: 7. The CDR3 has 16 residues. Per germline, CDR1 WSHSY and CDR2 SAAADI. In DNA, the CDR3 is TGCGCCAGCAGTGAGCTAAGACAGGGGGCGCGAGAGACCCAGTACTTC. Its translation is CASSELRQGARETQYF.

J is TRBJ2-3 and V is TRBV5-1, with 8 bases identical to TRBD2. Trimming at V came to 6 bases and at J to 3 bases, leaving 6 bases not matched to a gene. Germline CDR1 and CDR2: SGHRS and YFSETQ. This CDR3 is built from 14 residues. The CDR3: CASKTSGGTDTQYF. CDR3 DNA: TGCGCCAGCAAAACTAGCGGAGGGACAGATACGCAGTATTTT.

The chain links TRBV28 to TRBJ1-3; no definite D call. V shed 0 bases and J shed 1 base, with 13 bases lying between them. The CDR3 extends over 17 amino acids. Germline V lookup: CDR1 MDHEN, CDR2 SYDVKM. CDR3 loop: CASSLWGRAGSGNTIYF. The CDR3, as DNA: TGTGCCAGCAGTTTATGGGGCAGAGCTGGTTCTGGAAACACCATATATTTT.

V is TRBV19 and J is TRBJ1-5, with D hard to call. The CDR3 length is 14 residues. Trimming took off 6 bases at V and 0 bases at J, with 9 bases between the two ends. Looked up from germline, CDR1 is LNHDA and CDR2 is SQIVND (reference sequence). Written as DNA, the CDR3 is TGTGCCAGTAGCCCATACAGTAGCAATCAGCCCCAGCATTTT. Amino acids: CASSPYSSNQPQHF.

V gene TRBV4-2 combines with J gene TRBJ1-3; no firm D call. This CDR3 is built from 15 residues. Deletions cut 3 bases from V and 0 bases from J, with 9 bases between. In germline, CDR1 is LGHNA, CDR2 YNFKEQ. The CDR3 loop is CASSHLVSSGNTIYF. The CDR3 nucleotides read TGTGCCAGCAGCCACCTAGTCAGCTCTGGAAACACCATATATTTT.